This TCR beta chain was sequenced in a study of post-analysis software for immune sequencing data (dated by TCRdb to about 2015). Context from the whole study: Relapsing-remitting, secondary progressive and progressive-relapsing multiple sclerosis were recorded as disease courses, and subtype annotation was lacking for some patients. The patient repertoires were compared against 10 to 12 previously published healthy control repertoires obtained from donors aged about 6 to 28 years. A subset of samples was prepared in parallel using single-end sample barcoding, then pooled and co-amplified after Illumina adapter ligation. General study outcomes and caveats: The control group was slightly older than the multiple sclerosis patient group. Compared with controls, multiple sclerosis patients had significantly lower normalized Chao1 diversity, a finding suggesting substantial peripheral T-cell clonal expansion. Patients showed significantly higher frequencies than controls for several TRBV segments, among them TRBV5-6, TRBV5-1 and TRBV20-1. Strong co-clustering of samples prepared in the same batch was shown by direct clustering with F measure, prompting a batch-effect correction.

To demonstrate the VDJtools post-analysis software, TCR beta repertoires were profiled from the peripheral blood of 13 young patients with multiple sclerosis. The multiple sclerosis patients were children and adolescents ranging in age from roughly 6 to 16 years. From its cysteine to its phenylalanine, the CDR3 spans 13 amino acids. Just the 39-base CDR3 DNA is kept, in frame starting at base 1. The V end gives up 3 bases and the J end 10 bases, leaving 10 bases in the junction not matched to a gene. CDR1 is given as GTSNPN and CDR2 as SVGIG, both from the germline V gene (reference sequence). As for this clonotype: Its antigen specificity is not known. The record has no base qualities; no much larger clone is one base away.

Libraries were built with PCR. Reads for this sample came from an Illumina HiSeq 2500. To reduce PCR and sequencing biases, unique molecular identifiers were incorporated into the TCR beta cDNA libraries. Every 1 to 10 million input T cells yielded 500,000 or so cDNA molecules, meaning each molecule approximated one T cell. The patient libraries were prepared and sequenced using the same protocol as the earlier healthy control dataset. Samples belonging to the same batch were prepared together, multiplexed and sequenced on a shared HiSeq lane. Per the authors' processing: MIGEC handled the raw barcoded reads, throwing out single-read molecular identifier groups before consensus assembly and CDR3 extraction. VDJtools was used for post-analysis of the clonotype tables, with diversity normalized by down-sampling every dataset to the smallest sample size. To correct batch-related cross-sample contamination, repertoire overlap clustering matched CDR3 amino acid sequences but not nucleotide sequences. TCRdb reran the public reads through fastp at Q25 and MiXCR, keeping productive beta chains. Merged by CDR3 protein, the rows form single entries marked with the most common genes and DNA. TCRdb, not the original authors, processed these V and J calls. The table for this sample lists 450,000 to 650,000 distinct CDR3 sequences; roughly two fifths of them were counted only once. In total, the top ten clones hold 1.5% to 2% of the sample.

The chain is encoded by TRBV30 joined to TRBJ1-2, with 8 bases in between that match TRBD1. The sample was blood. This clonotype was obtained from a girl between 10 and 17 years old with multiple sclerosis. CDR3 sequence: CAWRADRGSDYTF. The nucleotides are TGTGCCTGGAGAGCTGACAGGGGCTCTGACTACACCTTC.